Presented here are 8 T cell receptor beta chains from one specimen sequenced in a study of human T cells and chemical hapten exposure. Stated time point: pre-sensitization, week 0. Documented treatment: therapeutic diphenylcyclopropenone sensitization with weekly scalp DPC. TCRdb reprocessed the RACE reads with MiXCR, giving one entry per CDR3 protein. The repertoire includes approximately 370,000 distinct CDR3 sequences, roughly 6% of them detected once, and roughly 8.2% sits in the top ten. Sequenced material: whole blood, taken in connection with sensitization to the hapten diphenylcyclopropenone (DPC). All receptors derive from a woman aged 18-29 years with alopecia areata. Some clones in this sample may be carry-over from other donors' samples.

This clonotype was picked up a small number of times. The V gene is TRBV28, the J gene TRBJ1-1; perhaps TRBD1 as D (6 bases). The germline V gene has CDR1 MDHEN and CDR2 SYDVKM. V dropped 5 bases and J dropped 1 base, with 17 bases sitting between them. The CDR3 runs 16 residues. Written as DNA, the CDR3 is TGTGCCAGCAGTCCTCCCCCCCGGGGGCGGAACACTGAAGCTTTCTTT. Protein: CASSPPPRGRNTEAFF.

This clonotype has ten or more counts. J is TRBJ2-3 and V is TRBV24-1, with D maybe TRBD1 (5 bases). The CDR3 loop spans 13 amino acids. V was pared by 4 bases and J by 2 bases, with 6 bases between. CDR1 is KGHDR and CDR2 is SFDVKD in the germline V gene. CDR3 in DNA: TGTGCCACCAGTGAGGGGCCCACAGATACGCAGTATTTT. This encodes CATSEGPTDTQYF.

In its sample, this clonotype was seen many times. This chain connects TRBV4-3 to TRBJ2-1, with a possible D match to TRBD1 (5 bases). The CDR3 is 13 amino acids. Germline values: CDR1 LGHNA, CDR2 YSLEER. Between the trimmed V and J ends, which lost 0 bases and 10 bases, there was a span of 10 bases. The CDR3 DNA reads as TGCGCCAGCAGCCAAGAAACAGGAAACGAGCAGTTCTTC. Its translation is CASSQETGNEQFF.

The rearrangement links TRBV5-1 to TRBJ2-7; D may be TRBD1 or TRBD2 (5 bases each). The ends were cut back, 0 bases at V and 2 bases at J, with 9 bases in the middle. CDR1 SGHRS and CDR2 YFSETQ come from the germline V gene. This CDR3 comprises 14 residues. CDR3 in amino acids: CASSLGDATYEQYF. CDR3 DNA sequence: TGCGCCAGCAGCTTGGGGGACGCTACCTACGAGCAGTACTTC.

Many counts were recorded for this clonotype. The chain recombines TRBV7-2 with TRBJ1-5, with D unresolved. The CDR3 extends over 13 amino acids. Per the germline V gene, CDR1 is SGHTA and CDR2 is FQGNSA. V lost 3 bases, J lost 2 bases, and 5 bases lay in between. CDR3 residues: CASSFRGNQPQHF. For the CDR3, the DNA is TGTGCCAGCAGCTTCCGCGGCAATCAGCCCCAGCATTTT.

This chain links TRBV20-1 with TRBJ2-7; D unclear. In germline, CDR1 is DFQATT, CDR2 SNEGSKA (reference sequence). Between the trimmed V and J ends, which lost 3 bases and 0 bases, there was a span of 9 bases. The CDR3 loop spans 13 amino acids. CDR3 nucleotide sequence: TGCAGTGCTAGGGACGCCCTCTCCTACGAGCAGTACTTC. It translates to CSARDALSYEQYF.

This clonotype was observed at least ten times. The rearrangement joins TRBV7-9 to TRBJ2-3; D unclear. From germline, CDR1 is SEHNR and CDR2 FQNEAQ (reference sequence). The CDR3 extends over 12 amino acids. Deletions cut 3 bases from V and 4 bases from J, with 5 bases between. The CDR3, as DNA: TGTGCCAGCAGCTTTGAGTCAGATACGCAGTATTTT. Translation: CASSFESDTQYF. The full variable domain, with the rest looked up from reference TRBV7-9 and TRBJ2-3, is DTGVSQNPRHKITKRGQNVTFRCDPISEHNRLYWYRQTLGQGPEFLTYFQNEAQLEKSRLLSDRFSAERPKGSFSTLEIQRTEQGDSAMYLCASSFESDTQYFGPGTRLTVL.

This clonotype was detected many times. The chain carries TRBV7-9 and TRBJ1-1; 7 bases are shared with TRBD1. CDR3 length: 17 amino acids. In germline, CDR1 is SEHNR, CDR2 FQNEAQ (reference sequence). The CDR3 DNA reads TGTGCTATTTTAAAGGGAGGAGGAGGGGGCGAGAACACTGAAGCTTTCTTT. This codes for CAILKGGGGGENTEAFF.